The 29 T cell receptor beta chains listed next were all sequenced from one sample in a study of blood T cells in healthy people across ages. The second PCR ran about 6 to 12 cycles with a sample-barcoded 5' primer and J-beta primers. TCRdb independently ran MiXCR on the 5' RACE reads; one entry per CDR3 protein. The sample has about 640,000 distinct CDR3 sequences; about 43% are singletons. Sequencing input: blood. These receptors were obtained from an elderly man in good health.

V and J are TRBV4-1 and TRBJ2-5; D not certain. Germline lookup yields CDR1 MGHRA and CDR2 YSYEKL. V lost 1 base, J lost 0 bases, and 18 bases lay in between. The CDR3 has 18 amino acids. CDR3 DNA: TGCGCCAGCAGCCAAGGAAGTAGTACAGCCCCGTACCAAGAGACCCAGTACTTC. Residues: CASSQGSSTAPYQETQYF.

This clonotype was recorded at least ten times. The chain uses TRBV6-2 or TRBV6-3 and TRBJ2-1; D is unresolved. The CDR3 is made up of 16 amino acids. Between the trimmed V and J ends, which lost 5 bases and 5 bases, there was a span of 19 bases. The germline V gene encodes CDR1 MNHEY and CDR2 SVGEGT. CDR3 sequence reads: CASSLRSLILNNEQFF. The CDR3 coding sequence is TGTGCCAGCAGTCTCCGGAGCCTTATTCTTAACAATGAGCAGTTCTTC.

This clonotype was counted between two and nine times. The rearrangement joins TRBV2 to TRBJ2-3; D is uncertain. Looked up from germline, CDR1 is SNHLY and CDR2 is FYNNEI. The V gene lost 7 bases and the J gene lost 2 bases, with 7 bases spanning the gap. The CDR3 is 12 residues long. The CDR3 reads CASTLNTDTQYF. CDR3 nucleotides: TGTGCCAGCACCCTCAACACAGATACGCAGTATTTT. The full variable domain, rest sourced from reference TRBV2 and TRBJ2-3, is EPEVTQTPSHQVTQMGQEVILRCVPISNHLYFYWYRQILGQKVEFLVSFYNNEISEKSEIFDDQFSVERPDGSNFTLKIRSTKLEDSAMYFCASTLNTDTQYFGPGTRLTVL.

CDR3 bases: TGTGCCAGCAGCCAGGGCGTGGGAGGGCGGATCCAAGAGACCCAGTACTTC. Its translation is CASSQGVGGRIQETQYF. The V and J genes are TRBV3-1 and TRBJ2-4; 7 nucleotides line up with TRBD2. Gene TRBJ2-5 matches the end of the DNA better, so the J call may be wrong. The CDR3 sequence is 17 residues long. Germline CDR1 reads LGHDT; CDR2 reads YNNKEL (reference sequence).

This clonotype was seen a handful of times. V usage is TRBV9 and J usage is TRBJ1-6; TRBD1 agrees at 8 bases. Germline loops: CDR1 SGDLS, CDR2 YYNGEE. The CDR3 totals 15 residues. Trimming cost V 3 bases and J 5 bases; bases outside gene matches: 4. The CDR3, as DNA: TGTGCCAGCAGCGCCGGGACAGGCAATAATTCACCCCTCCACTTT. It yields the protein CASSAGTGNNSPLHF.

In DNA form, the CDR3 reads TGTGCCACCAGCTTCCCGGGACAGAACACAGATACGCAGTATTTT. It is translated as CATSFPGQNTDTQYF. The chain links TRBV24-1 to TRBJ2-3, with 7 nucleotides matching TRBD1. CDR3 length: 15 amino acids. Germline CDR1 is KGHDR and CDR2 is SFDVKD. Trimming took 7 bases from V and 2 from J; bases not matched to a gene: 8.

In its sample, this clonotype was seen a few times. The gene calls are TRBV15 and TRBJ2-3; 8 nucleotides align to TRBD2. This CDR3 is 15 amino acids long. The V and J ends lost 2 bases and 4 bases, in that order; junction bases with no gene match: 5. Germline CDR1 and CDR2: LNHNV and YYDKDF (reference sequence). This CDR3 reads CATSRQGLAADTQYF. DNA of the CDR3: TGTGCCACCAGCAGACAAGGACTAGCCGCAGATACGCAGTATTTT.

This clonotype appeared a few times. The gene calls are TRBV3-1 and TRBJ2-2; tentatively, D is TRBD2 (5 bases). The CDR3 spans 15 residues. Trimming stripped 0 bases from V and 7 bases from J, with 12 bases between. CDR1 is LGHDT, CDR2 YNNKEL, per germline (reference sequence). The CDR3 here is CASSQEWERGGELFF. The CDR3 coding sequence is TGTGCCAGCAGCCAAGAGTGGGAGAGAGGCGGGGAGCTGTTTTTT.

This clonotype came up a few times. The genes are TRBV20-1 and TRBJ2-7; no reliable D call. Trimming took off 4 bases at V and 2 bases at J, with 9 bases between the two ends. This CDR3 region has 12 residues. From germline, CDR1 is DFQATT and CDR2 SNEGSKA (reference sequence). The CDR3 nucleotides read TGCAGTGCTAAAGGCCCGACCTACGAGCAGTACTTC. Translating it yields CSAKGPTYEQYF.

For the CDR3, the DNA is TGTGCCAGCAGACCGGGACTTTTTTACGAGCAGTACTTC. This translates into CASRPGLFYEQYF. The chain carries TRBV6-2 or TRBV6-3 and TRBJ2-4; maybe TRBD2 (6 bases). The DNA matches TRBJ2-7 better at its end, which makes the J call doubtful. This CDR3 spans 13 amino acids. Germline CDR1 and CDR2: MNHEY and SVGEGT.

In its sample, this clonotype was seen many times. The V and J genes are TRBV7-2 and TRBJ2-6, with 10 bases fitting TRBD1. Germline V lookup: CDR1 SGHTA, CDR2 FQGNSA. CDR3 size: 17 residues. Trimming took 4 bases from V and 2 from J; bases not matched to a gene: 5. The CDR3 sequence: CASSSLGTGAGANVLTF. DNA of the CDR3: TGTGCCAGCAGCTCCCTCGGGACAGGGGCTGGGGCCAACGTCCTGACTTTC.

The gene calls are TRBV5-1 and TRBJ2-7, with D uncertain. This CDR3 spans 15 amino acids. V dropped 3 bases and J dropped 1 base, with 14 bases sitting between them. Germline CDR1 is SGHRS and CDR2 is YFSETQ. The CDR3 loop is CASSYSSAPSYEQYF. In DNA form, the CDR3 reads TGCGCCAGCAGCTACTCGTCGGCTCCATCCTACGAGCAGTACTTC.

The rearrangement joins TRBV20-1 to TRBJ2-5, with D possibly matching TRBD1 (6 bases). Judging by the DNA end, TRBJ2-7 fits better; the J call may be wrong. The germline V gene has CDR1 DFQATT and CDR2 SNEGSKA (reference sequence). This CDR3 has 15 amino acids. The CDR3 DNA sequence: TGCAGTGCTAGACAAGACAGGCGGACCTACTACGAGCAGTACTTC. It specifies CSARQDRRTYYEQYF.

The table lists this clonotype with a few counts. This chain uses TRBV20-1 with TRBJ1-1, with D possibly matching TRBD1 (5 bases). Germline CDR1 reads DFQATT; CDR2 reads SNEGSKA (reference sequence). V lost 4 bases and J lost 1, with 10 bases in between. The CDR3 length is 13 residues. The CDR3 DNA sequence: TGCAGTGCTAAATTTGGGGGGAACACTGAAGCTTTCTTT. Amino acid sequence: CSAKFGGNTEAFF.

CDR3 region: CASSPPGLAAYNEQYF. The CDR3 DNA follows: TGTGCCAGCAGCCCCCCGGGGCTAGCTGCCTACAATGAGCAGTACTTC. This chain joins TRBV7-2 and TRBJ2-7; D may match TRBD1 or TRBD2 (5 bases each). V lost 5 bases, J lost 7 bases, and 24 bases lay in between. CDR3 size: 16 residues. CDR1 is SGHTA, CDR2 FQGNSA, per germline.

Note on this clonotype: Since a much larger clone is just one base distant, this may be a read error. The chain recombines TRBV3-1 with TRBJ2-4; TRBD1 matches at 8 bases. The CDR3 sequence is 16 residues long. CDR1 and CDR2 from the germline V gene are LGHDT and YNNKEL (reference sequence). V lost 3 bases and J lost 9; bases outside the gene matches: 13. Here the CDR3 DNA reads TGTGCCAGCAGCCATCTGCCGACAGGGGCGGCAGGCATTCAGTACTTC. The encoded protein is CASSHLPTGAAGIQYF.

The gene calls are TRBV20-1 and TRBJ2-2; D call uncertain. V lost 1 base and J 6 bases, leaving 9 bases between the germline ends. The germline V gene has CDR1 DFQATT and CDR2 SNEGSKA (reference sequence). The CDR3 is 13 residues long. The CDR3: CSARGSSSGELFF. The CDR3 DNA follows: TGCAGTGCTAGAGGATCCTCGTCCGGGGAGCTGTTTTTT.

A few counts support this clonotype. V and J are TRBV6-1 and TRBJ2-7; 8 nucleotides agree with TRBD1. CDR3 length equals 14 residues. Germline V gene data show CDR1 as MNHNS and CDR2 as SASEGT. J lost 5 bases, V lost 3 bases, and 6 bases had no gene match. CDR3 sequence: CASSDFQGADEQYF. CDR3 DNA: TGTGCCAGCAGTGATTTCCAGGGGGCCGACGAGCAGTACTTC.

The rearrangement joins TRBV6-1 to TRBJ2-7, with D uncertain. Germline-derived CDR1 and CDR2 are MNHNS and SASEGT. The length of the CDR3 is 12 residues. V lost 2 bases to trimming and J lost 10 bases, with 12 bases between them. DNA of the CDR3: TGTGCCAGCAGTGAAATGAATGTAGGACAGTACTTC. This encodes CASSEMNVGQYF.

V and J are TRBV20-1 and TRBJ1-1; tentative D call: TRBD1 (5 bases). The V gene lost 0 bases and the J gene lost 3 bases, with 14 bases spanning the gap. Per the germline V gene, CDR1 is DFQATT and CDR2 is SNEGSKA (reference sequence). This CDR3 comprises 15 residues. CDR3 sequence reads: CSAREGRGADTEAFF. The CDR3, as DNA: TGCAGTGCTAGAGAGGGACGAGGGGCGGACACTGAAGCTTTCTTT.

This clonotype was counted between two and nine times. The V call is TRBV6-2 or TRBV6-3, the J call TRBJ1-5; D uncertain. Trimming removed 2 bases at V and 2 bases at J, with 7 bases between. Germline CDR1 and CDR2: MNHEY and SVGEGT. CDR3 size: 14 residues. CDR3 nucleotides: TGTGCCAGCAGTTACGGGTATGGCAATCAGCCCCAGCATTTT. It translates to CASSYGYGNQPQHF.

This clonotype has just a few counts. The chain recombines TRBV4-1 with TRBJ1-2; D remains ambiguous. V was trimmed by 4 bases and J by 2 bases, leaving 14 bases between them. The V gene's germline CDR1 is MGHRA and CDR2 YSYEKL. The CDR3 spans 15 residues. For the CDR3, the DNA is TGCGCCAGCAGCCCCCTTGTCCGGAACAACTATGGCTACACCTTC. Residues: CASSPLVRNNYGYTF.

The chain carries TRBV6-2 or TRBV6-3 and TRBJ1-5; 9 nucleotides line up with TRBD1. CDR3 length equals 15 residues. Trimming cost V 6 bases and J 6 bases; bases outside gene matches: 9. Germline V gene lookup returns CDR1 MNHEY and CDR2 SVGEGT. For the CDR3, the DNA is TGTGCCAGCAGCCTGACAGGGGGTTATAGTCAGCCCCAGCATTTT. Translating it yields CASSLTGGYSQPQHF.

This clonotype has only a few counts. The V call is TRBV20-1, the J call TRBJ1-1; D perhaps matches TRBD1 (5 bases). Germline loops: CDR1 DFQATT, CDR2 SNEGSKA (reference sequence). Trimming stripped 3 bases from V and 11 bases from J, with 19 bases between. The CDR3 is 13 amino acids. CDR3: CSARGTGPIEAFF. The CDR3 coding sequence is TGCAGTGCTAGGGGGACCGGGCCAATCGAGGCTTTCTTT.

This clonotype showed up many times. The chain couples TRBV28 to TRBJ2-7; the D gene is possibly TRBD1 (5 bases). With 4 bases removed from V and 3 bases from J, the gap between germline ends came to 16 bases. CDR1 is MDHEN, CDR2 SYDVKM, per germline. CDR3 size: 15 residues. The CDR3 DNA is TGTGCCAGCAGTTCAATGGCGACAGCACGCTACGAGCAGTACTTC. The encoded protein is CASSSMATARYEQYF.

The chain is built from TRBV7-2 and TRBJ2-2; 13 bases line up with TRBD2. V shed 4 bases and J 7 bases; nucleotides not matched to a gene: 6. The CDR3 has 16 residues. CDR1 SGHTA and CDR2 FQGNSA come from the germline V gene. The DNA of the CDR3 is TGTGCCAGCAGCTCGGGACTAGCGGGATTTGGCGGGGAGCTGTTTTTT. This translates into CASSSGLAGFGGELFF. Full variable domain (rest looked up from reference TRBV7-2 and TRBJ2-2): GAGVSQSPSNKVTEKGKDVELRCDPISGHTALYWYRQSLGQGLEFLIYFQGNSAPDKSGLPSDRFSAERTGGSVSTLTIQRTQQEDSAVYLCASSSGLAGFGGELFFGEGSRLTVL.

This clonotype was found once. The genes are TRBV2 and TRBJ2-7; tentative D call: TRBD2 (6 bases). This CDR3 has 15 residues. Germline CDR1 reads SNHLY; CDR2 reads FYNNEI. V was pared by 6 bases and J by 0 bases, with 15 bases between. CDR3 loop: CASRWEAYNSYEQYF. The CDR3 nucleotides are TGTGCCAGCAGGTGGGAGGCTTATAACTCCTACGAGCAGTACTTC.

This clonotype occurred a few times. The chain employs TRBV18 and TRBJ2-7; TRBD2 matches at 12 bases. The junction had 4 bases not matched to a gene; V was cut back by 3 bases and J by 1 base. Germline V lookup: CDR1 KGHSH, CDR2 LQKENI. This CDR3 contains 16 residues. The DNA for the CDR3 is TGTGCCAGCTCACCGGGACTAGCGGGTAGTTCCTACGAGCAGTACTTC. Its translation is CASSPGLAGSSYEQYF.

The chain is built from TRBV30 and TRBJ2-5, with 8 bases aligning to TRBD1. The ends lost 3 bases at V and 5 bases at J; junction bases unmatched: 11. The CDR3 is made up of 15 amino acids. Per the germline V gene, CDR1 is GTSNPN and CDR2 is SVGIG (reference sequence). CDR3 coding DNA: TGTGCCTGGAGCCTACGGACAGGGTTCGTTGAGACCCAGTACTTC. Amino acid sequence: CAWSLRTGFVETQYF.